This TCR beta chain stems from a study of blood T cells in healthy people across ages. For the second PCR, which ran for about 7 to 11 cycles, a sample-barcoded 5' primer and a J-beta primer mix were used. TCRdb fed the 5' RACE reads into MiXCR, producing one record per CDR3 protein. The top ten hold under 15% of the sample, which has 850,000 to 1,100,000 distinct CDR3 sequences, less than 45% seen once. Peripheral blood was drawn, approximately 9.7 milliliters per donor. CDR1 and CDR2 from the germline V gene are LGHNA and YSLEER. This CDR3 spans 13 amino acids. V lost 4 bases and J 11 bases, leaving 15 bases between the germline ends.

Sequenced sample: blood. The genes are TRBV4-3 and TRBJ2-4; weak D call: TRBD1 (5 bases). This TCR derives from a man between 18 and 29 years old in good health. The CDR3 region has the DNA TGCGCCAGCAGCCCCTACTGGGGCCGCCTTCAGTACTTC. Its protein is CASSPYWGRLQYF.